This T cell receptor (beta chain) was sequenced for a study of post-analysis software for immune sequencing data. Study-wide points: Patients had higher frequencies than controls of about five TRBV segments, including TRBV5-6, TRBV5-1 and TRBV20-1.

Trimming shortened V by 1 base and J by 1 base, and 9 bases separated the two germline ends. The germline CDR1 and CDR2 sequences are SEHNR and FQNEAQ (reference sequence). The length of the CDR3 is 15 residues. cDNA libraries of TCR beta carried unique molecular identifiers. MiXCR, applied by TCRdb to the PCR reads, yields one record per CDR3 protein. The sample has roughly 570,000 distinct CDR3 sequences, around 31% seen once; the top ten hold approximately 5.4%. At least ten counts were recorded for this clonotype. Antigen: not known. The chain employs TRBV7-9 and TRBJ2-3, with TRBD2 as a possible D gene (5 bases). The sample consisted of blood. The clonotype comes from a girl under 18 with multiple sclerosis. This CDR3 reads CASSLGESGTDTQYF. The DNA for the CDR3 is TGTGCCAGCAGCTTAGGGGAGAGCGGCACAGATACGCAGTATTTT.